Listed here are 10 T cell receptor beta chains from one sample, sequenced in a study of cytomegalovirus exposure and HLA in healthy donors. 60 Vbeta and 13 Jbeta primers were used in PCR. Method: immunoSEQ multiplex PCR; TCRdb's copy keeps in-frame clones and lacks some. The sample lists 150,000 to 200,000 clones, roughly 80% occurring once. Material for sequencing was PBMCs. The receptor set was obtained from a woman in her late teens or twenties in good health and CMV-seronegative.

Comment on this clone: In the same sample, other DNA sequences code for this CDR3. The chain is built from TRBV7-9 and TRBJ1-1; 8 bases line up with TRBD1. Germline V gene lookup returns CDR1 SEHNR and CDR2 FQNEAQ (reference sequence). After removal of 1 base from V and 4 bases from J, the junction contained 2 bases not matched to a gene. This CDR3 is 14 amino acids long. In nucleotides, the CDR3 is TGTGCCAGCAGCTTAGACAGGGGGGGCACTGAAGCTTTCTTT. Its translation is CASSLDRGGTEAFF.

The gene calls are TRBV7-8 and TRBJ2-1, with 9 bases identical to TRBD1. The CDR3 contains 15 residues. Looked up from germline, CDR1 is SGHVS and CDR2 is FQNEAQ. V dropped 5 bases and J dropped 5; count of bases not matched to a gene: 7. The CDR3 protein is CASSTTGGTNNEQFF. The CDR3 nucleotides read TGTGCCAGCAGCACCACAGGGGGCACGAACAATGAGCAGTTCTTC.

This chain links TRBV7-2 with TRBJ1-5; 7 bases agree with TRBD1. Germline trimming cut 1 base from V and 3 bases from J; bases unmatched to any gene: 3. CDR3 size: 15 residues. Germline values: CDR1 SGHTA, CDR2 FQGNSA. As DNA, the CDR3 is TGTGCCAGCAGCTTAGAAGGACAGGTCAATCAGCCCCAGCATTTT. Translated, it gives CASSLEGQVNQPQHF.

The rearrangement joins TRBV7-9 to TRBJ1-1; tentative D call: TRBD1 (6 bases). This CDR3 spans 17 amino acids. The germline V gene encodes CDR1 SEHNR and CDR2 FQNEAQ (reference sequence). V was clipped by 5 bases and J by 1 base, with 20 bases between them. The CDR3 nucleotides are TGTGCCAGCAGCCCGAACAGGGTTCTGGTAAGGAACACTGAAGCTTTCTTT. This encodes CASSPNRVLVRNTEAFF.

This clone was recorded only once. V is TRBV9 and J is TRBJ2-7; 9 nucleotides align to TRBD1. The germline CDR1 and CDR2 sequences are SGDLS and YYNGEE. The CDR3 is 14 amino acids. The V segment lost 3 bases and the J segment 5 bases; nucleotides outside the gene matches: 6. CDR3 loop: CASSAWDRVDEQYF. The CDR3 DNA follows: TGTGCCAGCAGCGCCTGGGACAGGGTGGACGAGCAGTACTTC. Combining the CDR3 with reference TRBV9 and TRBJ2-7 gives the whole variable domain DSGVTQTPKHLITATGQRVTLRCSPRSGDLSVYWYQQSLDQGLQFLIQYYNGEERAKGNILERFSAQQFPDLHSELNLSSLELGDSALYFCASSAWDRVDEQYFGPGTRLTVT.

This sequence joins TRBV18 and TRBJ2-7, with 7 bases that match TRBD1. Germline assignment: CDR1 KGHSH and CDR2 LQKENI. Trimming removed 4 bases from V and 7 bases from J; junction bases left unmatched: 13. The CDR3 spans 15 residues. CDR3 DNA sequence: TGTGCCAGCTCACACTCGACAGGGTCTCGGGTTGAGCAGTACTTC. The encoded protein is CASSHSTGSRVEQYF.

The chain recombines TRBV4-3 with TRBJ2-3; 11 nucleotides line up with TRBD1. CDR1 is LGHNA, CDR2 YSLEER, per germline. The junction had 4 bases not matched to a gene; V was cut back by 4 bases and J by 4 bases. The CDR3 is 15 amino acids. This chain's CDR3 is CASSPRDRGSDTQYF. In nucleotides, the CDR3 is TGCGCCAGCAGCCCCCGGGACAGGGGGTCAGATACGCAGTATTTT.

The CDR3 here is CAGGEVDRTEAFF. For the CDR3, the DNA is TGCGCCGGGGGGGAGGTTGACAGAACTGAAGCTTTCTTT. The rearrangement joins TRBV4-1 to TRBJ1-1; maybe TRBD1 (5 bases). The V gene lost 11 bases and the J gene lost 5 bases, with 18 bases spanning the gap. CDR1 is MGHRA, CDR2 YSYEKL, per germline. The CDR3 consists of 13 residues.

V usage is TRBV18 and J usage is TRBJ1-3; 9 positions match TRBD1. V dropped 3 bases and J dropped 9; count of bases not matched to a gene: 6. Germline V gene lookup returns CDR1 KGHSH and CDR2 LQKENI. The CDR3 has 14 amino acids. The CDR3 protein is CASSPTGTGSTIYF. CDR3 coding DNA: TGTGCCAGCTCACCTACCGGGACAGGGTCCACCATATATTTT.

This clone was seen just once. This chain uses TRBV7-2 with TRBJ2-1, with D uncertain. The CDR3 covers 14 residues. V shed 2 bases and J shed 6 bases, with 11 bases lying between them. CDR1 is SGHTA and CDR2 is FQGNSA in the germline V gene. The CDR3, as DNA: TGTGCCAGCAGCTTAAGAGGCGGCCTCAATGAGCAGTTCTTC. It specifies CASSLRGGLNEQFF. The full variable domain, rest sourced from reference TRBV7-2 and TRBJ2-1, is GAGVSQSPSNKVTEKGKDVELRCDPISGHTALYWYRQSLGQGLEFLIYFQGNSAPDKSGLPSDRFSAERTGGSVSTLTIQRTQQEDSAVYLCASSLRGGLNEQFFGPGTRLTVL.